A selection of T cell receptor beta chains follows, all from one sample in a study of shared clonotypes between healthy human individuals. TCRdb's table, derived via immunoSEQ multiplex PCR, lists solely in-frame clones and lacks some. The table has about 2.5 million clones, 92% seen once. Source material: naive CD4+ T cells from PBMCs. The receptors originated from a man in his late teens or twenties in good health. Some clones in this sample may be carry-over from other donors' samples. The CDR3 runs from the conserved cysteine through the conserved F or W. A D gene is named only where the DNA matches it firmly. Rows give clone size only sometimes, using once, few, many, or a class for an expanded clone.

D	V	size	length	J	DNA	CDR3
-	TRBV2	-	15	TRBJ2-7	TGTGCCAGCAGTGAAGCCCAGAATCTTTCCTACGAGCAGTACTTC	CASSEAQNLSYEQYF
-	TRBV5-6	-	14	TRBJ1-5	TGTGCCAGCAGCTTCGGGGGCGCCCATCAGCCCCAGCATTTT	CASSFGGAHQPQHF
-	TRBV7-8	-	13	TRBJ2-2	TGTGCCAGCAGCTTTGGGAACACCGGGGAGCTGTTTTTT	CASSFGNTGELFF
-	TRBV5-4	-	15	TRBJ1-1	TGCGCCAGCAGCCAAGCGGCGGGGGTGAACACTGAAGCTTTCTTT	CASSQAAGVNTEAFF
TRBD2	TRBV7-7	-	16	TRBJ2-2	TGTGCCAGCAGCTCTAGCGGGGGTGCGAACACCGGGGAGCTGTTTTTT	CASSSSGGANTGELFF
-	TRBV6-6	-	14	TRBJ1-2	TGTGCCAGCAGTTACGGGGAGCCTAACTATGGCTACACCTTC	CASSYGEPNYGYTF
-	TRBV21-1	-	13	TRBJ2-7	TGTGCCAGCAGCAAAGTGGGCCGCATAGAGCAGTACTTC	CASSKVGRIEQYF
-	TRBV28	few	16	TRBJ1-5	TGTGCCAGCAGACTGGGCGCCTCTGCGGGGAATCAGCCCCAGCATTTT	CASRLGASAGNQPQHF
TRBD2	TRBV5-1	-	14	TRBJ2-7	TGCGCCAGCAGCTTGACTAGCGGTACCTACGAGCAGTACTTC	CASSLTSGTYEQYF
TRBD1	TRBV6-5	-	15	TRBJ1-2	TGTGCCAGCAGTTCCGGGACAGCTTTACTCTATGGCTACACCTTC	CASSSGTALLYGYTF
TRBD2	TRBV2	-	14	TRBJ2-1	TGTGCCAGCACCTCTAGCGGGAGGATGAATGAGCAGTTCTTC	CASTSSGRMNEQFF
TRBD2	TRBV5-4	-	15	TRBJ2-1	TGTGCCAGCAGCTTTAGCGGGCGGGCGGCAAATGAGCAGTTCTTC	CASSFSGRAANEQFF
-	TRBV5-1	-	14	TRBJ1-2	TGCGCCAGCAGCTTAGTGGGCAGGGAAAATGGCTACACCTTC	CASSLVGRENGYTF
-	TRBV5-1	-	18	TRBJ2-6	TGCGCCAGCAGCTTGGCCAGGGCTACCGTGTCTGGGGCCAACGTCCTGACTTTC	CASSLARATVSGANVLTF
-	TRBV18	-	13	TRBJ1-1	TGTGCCAGCTCACCAGAGGGGAGGACTGAAGCTTTCTTT	CASSPEGRTEAFF
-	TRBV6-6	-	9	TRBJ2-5	TGTGCCAGCGGAGAGACCCAGTACTTC	CASGETQYF
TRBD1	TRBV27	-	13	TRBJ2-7	TGTGCCAGCAGCGACAGGGGTCTCTACGAGCAGTACTTC	CASSDRGLYEQYF
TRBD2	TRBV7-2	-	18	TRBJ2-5	TGTGCCAGCAGCCAAAAAATTGGGACTAGCGGGAGGAGGGAGACCCAGTACTTC	CASSQKIGTSGRRETQYF
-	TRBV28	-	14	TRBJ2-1	TGTGCCAGCAGCCTCCGGGACTTCTACAATGAGCAGTTCTTC	CASSLRDFYNEQFF
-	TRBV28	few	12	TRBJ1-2	TGTGCCAGCAGGAGGGAGAACTATGGCTACACCTTC	CASRRENYGYTF
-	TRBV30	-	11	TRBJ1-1	TGTGCCTGGGGGGTTGGCCTTGAAGCTTTCTTT	CAWGVGLEAFF
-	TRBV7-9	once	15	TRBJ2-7	TGTGCCAGCAGCTTAGACCCAGGGTTAACCTACGAGCAGTACTTC	CASSLDPGLTYEQYF
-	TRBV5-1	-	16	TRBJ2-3	TGCGCCAGCAGCTTGGTTTCGCCAAAGCCCACAGATACGCAGTATTTT	CASSLVSPKPTDTQYF
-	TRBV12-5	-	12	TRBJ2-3	TGTGCTAGTGGGAGGGAAAAGCATACGCAGTATTTT	CASGREKHTQYF
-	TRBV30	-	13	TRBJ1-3	TGTGCCTGGAGTGTGGGATCTGGAAACACCATATATTTT	CAWSVGSGNTIYF